The T cell receptor (beta chain) described here comes from a study of T cell repertoires in cytomegalovirus infection. General study results and limits: In two of eight donors, the top clonotype was HLA-C-restricted CMV-specific.

TCRdb itself ran the reads through MiXCR, one entry per CDR3 protein. Here the sample spans 200,000 to 300,000 distinct CDR3 sequences, over 9% being singletons. Per germline, CDR1 DFQATT and CDR2 SNEGSKA (reference sequence). The V end was cut by 1 base, the J end by 6 bases, with 10 bases between. This CDR3 spans 13 amino acids. A word on this clonotype: Antigen specificity is unknown.

The sequencing input was PBMCs. This clonotype was obtained from a human donor in good health (CMV status not recorded). Some clones in this sample may be carry-over from other donors' samples. The chain carries TRBV20-1 and TRBJ1-5; TRBD1 is a possible D gene (6 bases). CDR3 DNA: TGCAGTGCTAGAGGGGGGGCCGGTCAGCCCCAGCATTTT. Amino acid sequence: CSARGGAGQPQHF.